The clone carrying this TCR beta chain was seen many times. The target antigen is unknown. This specimen comes from a study of T cells after yellow fever vaccination. TCRdb independently ran MiXCR on the 5' RACE reads; one entry per CDR3 protein. The sample has 200,000 to 250,000 distinct CDR3 sequences; approximately 3% are singletons. The CDR3 consists of 15 residues. V lost 1 base and J lost 6, with 10 bases in between. Broader study findings: The study found a weaker secondary response that peaked faster, day 5 versus 15.

The sample here was CD4+ T cells sorted from PBMCs, taken 10 days after the yellow fever booster vaccination. The rearrangement links TRBV12-3 or TRBV12-4 to TRBJ1-6, with D tentatively TRBD1 (6 bases). This sequence was found in a man younger than 35 who received the YFV17D yellow fever vaccine. The DNA of the CDR3 is TGTGCCAGCAGTTTAGAACAGGGTGGTAATTCACCCCTCCACTTT. Its protein is CASSLEQGGNSPLHF.